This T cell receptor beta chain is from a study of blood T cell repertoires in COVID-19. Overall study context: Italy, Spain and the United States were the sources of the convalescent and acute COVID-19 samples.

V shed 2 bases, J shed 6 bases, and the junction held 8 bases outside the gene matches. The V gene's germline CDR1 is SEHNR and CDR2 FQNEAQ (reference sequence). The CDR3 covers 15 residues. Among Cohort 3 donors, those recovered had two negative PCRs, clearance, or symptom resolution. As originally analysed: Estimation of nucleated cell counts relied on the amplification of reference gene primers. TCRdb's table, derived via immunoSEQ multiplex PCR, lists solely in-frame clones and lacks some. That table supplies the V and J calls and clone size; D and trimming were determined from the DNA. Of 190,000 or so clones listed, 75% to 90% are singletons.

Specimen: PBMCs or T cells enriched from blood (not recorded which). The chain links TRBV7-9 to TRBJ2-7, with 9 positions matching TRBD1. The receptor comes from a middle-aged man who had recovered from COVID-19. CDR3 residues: CASSLYGDRDAEQYF. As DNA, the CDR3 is TGTGCCAGCAGCTTATACGGGGACAGGGATGCCGAGCAGTACTTC.